This TCR beta chain originates from a study of CD8+ T cells in alopecia areata (dated by TCRdb to the late 2010s). Background on the whole study: The treated patients, all with moderate-to-severe alopecia areata, were enrolled in an open-label pilot trial of oral tofacitinib given at 5 to 10 mg twice daily. Patients received tofacitinib for 6 to 18 months and were then followed off drug for 6 months to check for delayed response and recurrence. High-throughput TCRbeta sequencing was used to examine T cell clonal expansion in alopecia areata in both the C3H/HeJ mouse model and human patients. Human TCRbeta sequencing covered scalp tissue and sorted CD4+ and CD8+ peripheral blood T cells from patchy and totalis/universalis alopecia areata patients and healthy controls. Biopsies were taken from tofacitinib-treated patients at baseline and again at 4 and 24 weeks into treatment, and several of those patients also had a later scalp biopsy. Clonality in the scalp was compared among normal scalp (n=4), patchy alopecia areata scalp (n=8), and alopecia totalis/universalis scalp (n=8). RNA came from the PAXgene miRNA kit for fixed scalp, the miRNeasy kit for PBMCs, and the RNeasy kit for mouse skin. immunoSEQ multiplex PCR using 35 Vbeta forward primers and 13 Jbeta reverse primers was used to amplify TCRbeta CDR3 regions. Study-level results and caveats: Scalp TCR repertoire analysis is complicated because resident alphabeta T cells in normal human skin are also sequenced, whereas mouse skin is dominated by gammadelta T cells. Compared with normal scalp, lesional scalp, particularly in alopecia totalis/universalis, had higher clonality and more expanded CD8+ clones, which suggests antigenic drive. Shared TCR sequences between patients were less evident than in mice, which may be partly attributable to HLA diversity in the patient population.

The germline V gene gives CDR1 as MDHEN and CDR2 as SYDVKM. V has 5 bases trimmed and J has 3 bases trimmed; junction bases matching no gene number 9. Reading from cysteine to phenylalanine, the CDR3 counts 15 amino acids. The only DNA kept is the CDR3, 45 bases in frame from the first base. From alopecia areata patients, peripheral blood was collected along with lesional scalp punch biopsies. After PBMCs were isolated by density centrifugation and stained for CD3, CD4 and CD8, a FACSAria was used to sort CD4+ and CD8+ T cells. As concerns this clone: The target of this receptor is not known. Base qualities are not at hand, and no much larger clone is one base apart.

Libraries were prepared through the immunoSEQ multiplex PCR assay. RNA was extracted from all samples and reverse transcribed into cDNA as template for TCR sequencing. First-strand cDNA was synthesized with SuperScript III using a 2:1 mix of oligo-dT and random hexamers. Amplification bias was assessed with a synthetic immune receptor repertoire, and residual bias was removed computationally. The published analysis was carried out like this. Raw reads were preprocessed to remove errors, and CDR3 was defined according to IMGT conventions as the region from the conserved cysteine to phenylalanine. Clonality was computed as 1 minus the Shannon entropy, with the entropy normalized by log2 of the number of productive unique TCRs. Whether scalp clones were CD4 or CD8 was inferred by matching scalp TCRbeta sequences against CD4 and CD8 repertoires sorted from blood. Imported from immuneACCESS, the table was reduced by TCRdb to in-frame sequences with V and J called. These copies leave out some clones; in studies compared against another copy, an unresolved V gene accounts for under half, and the cause of the remainder is not known. V, J and clone size are taken as reported in that table, and D and trimming were inferred from the DNA itself. Within this sample are 120,000 to 150,000 clones, with roughly 48% of them counted one time only. The ten top clones hold over 5.5% of the sample.

Recombination joined TRBV28 with TRBJ2-5; the central 7 bases match TRBD2. The sequence came from a human donor with alopecia areata. Sequencing input: CD4+ T cells sorted from blood. The DNA sequence is TGTGCCAGCAGTCCCATTGGGGGAGGGGAAGAGACCCAGTACTTC. Its protein product is CASSPIGGGEETQYF.